The 25 T cell receptor beta chains below come from one sample, sequenced in a study of tumor and adjacent non-tumor tissue in lung cancer (dated by TCRdb to the late 2010s). RNA was extracted from bulk unsorted tissue and checked for quality with a NanoDrop ND-1000 and an Agilent 2100. To prepare the library, multiplex PCR was applied. This sample was sequenced with an Illumina HiSeq 2500. TCRbeta libraries were constructed through three rounds of nested PCR with primers (Table S4) according to protocols modified from ARM-PCR. The public reads were run again by TCRdb, first through fastp at Q25 and then through MiXCR, and only productive beta chains were kept. Identical CDR3 proteins give one entry, which carries the most common genes and DNA. In all, the sample holds about 200,000 distinct CDR3 sequences, and 71% of those were seen once. The ten biggest clones cover around 27% of the sample. Sequenced material: lung tumor tissue. These receptor sequences come from a man between 60 and 75 years old with non-small cell lung cancer.

The genes are TRBV20-1 and TRBJ2-7; D perhaps matches TRBD1 (6 bases). The end of the DNA aligns better with TRBJ2-1, so the J call may be wrong. Germline values: CDR1 DFQATT, CDR2 SNEGSKA (reference sequence). The length of the CDR3 is 11 residues. The CDR3 reads CSVAGTIEQFF. The CDR3 nucleotides read TGCAGTGTTGCAGGGACAATCGAGCAGTTCTTC.

The chain links TRBV6-2 or TRBV6-3 to TRBJ1-5; no clear D gene. This CDR3 has 15 residues. Germline lookup yields CDR1 MNHEY and CDR2 SVGEGT. Between the trimmed V and J ends, which lost 8 bases and 2 bases, there was a span of 16 bases. The DNA of the CDR3 is TGTGCCAGCGGGCTTACAGAGTCCGGCAATCAGCCCCAGCATTTT. This gives the protein CASGLTESGNQPQHF.

The chain joins TRBV29-1 to TRBJ2-3; 9 bases agree with TRBD2. CDR3 length: 15 residues. Germline CDR1 reads SQVTM; CDR2 reads ANQGSEA. After removal of 4 bases from V and 7 bases from J, the junction contained 12 bases not matched to a gene. CDR3 sequence (DNA): TGCAGCGTTGTAACTCTAGCGGGACGGACAAATACGCAGTATTTT. This codes for CSVVTLAGRTNTQYF.

Remarks on this clonotype: A read error may explain this, as a much larger clone is one base away. The chain employs TRBV6-6 and TRBJ2-2; D is possibly TRBD2 (6 bases). The CDR3 length is 15 residues. Germline V gives CDR1 MNHNY, CDR2 SVGAGI (reference sequence). Here the CDR3 reads CVSSFPGLQGGELFF. The CDR3 DNA reads TGTGTCAGCAGTTTTCCGGGACTGCAGGGCGGGGAGCTGTTTTTT.

With respect to this clonotype: With a much larger clone just one base away, this may be a read error. V gene TRBV29-1 combines with J gene TRBJ2-7; D is perhaps TRBD2 (6 bases). The CDR3 runs to 12 residues. The V end lost 6 bases, the J end lost 9 bases, and 18 bases lay between the germline ends. CDR1 and CDR2 (germline): SQVTM, ANQGSEA. Here the CDR3 reads CSVVRMGGGQYF. CDR3 in DNA: TGCAGCGTGGTAAGGATGGGAGGCGGGCAGTACTTC.

This clonotype appeared a single time. Since the CDR3 does not end with the conserved phenylalanine or tryptophan, this likely comes from a read error. The CDR3 spells CSAKNLQGRTSGYTL. The DNA for the CDR3 is TGCAGTGCTAAAAACTTACAGGGTAGAACGAGCGGCTACACCTTA. The V and J genes are TRBV20-1 and TRBJ1-2; D is possibly TRBD1 (6 bases). The CDR3 is made up of 15 amino acids. Germline-derived CDR1 and CDR2 are DFQATT and SNEGSKA (reference sequence). Trimming cost V 4 bases and J 8 bases, with 23 bases left between them.

The chain links TRBV6-6 to TRBJ2-5, with D possibly matching TRBD1 (7 bases). Germline V gives CDR1 MNHNY, CDR2 SVGAGI (reference sequence). This CDR3 region has 15 residues. Written as DNA, the CDR3 is TGTGTCAACAGTTACAACAGGGGAGGTGCAGAGACCCAGTACTTC. Its protein product is CVNSYNRGGAETQYF.

On this clonotype itself: The junction departs from the called germline gene at one end, perhaps through a read error. V gene TRBV4-3 combines with J gene TRBJ1-6, with D unclear. The CDR3 consists of 15 residues. Germline V lookup: CDR1 LGHNA, CDR2 YSLEER. DNA of the CDR3: TGTGCCGGCAGCCGGATTTGGCGAGATAATTCACCCCTCCACTTT. Its translation is CAGSRIWRDNSPLHF.

As regards this clonotype: A junction end diverges from the germline sequence, so it may reflect a read error. V gene TRBV29-1 combines with J gene TRBJ2-3; 7 nucleotides agree with TRBD1. The V gene's germline CDR1 is SQVTM and CDR2 ANQGSEA. The CDR3 runs 14 residues. DNA of the CDR3: TGCGGCGTTGATGGTGGACAGGGCACAGATACGCAGTATTTT. Translated: CGVDGGQGTDTQYF.

The chain carries TRBV12-3 or TRBV12-4 and TRBJ1-1; 8 nucleotides match TRBD1. The CDR3 is 15 amino acids. V lost 2 bases to trimming and J lost 3 bases; unmatched junction nucleotides: 5. CDR3 protein: CASSLRTGTHTEAFF. The CDR3 nucleotides are TGTGCCAGCAGTTTACGGACAGGGACGCACACTGAAGCTTTCTTT.

The chain links TRBV20-1 to TRBJ2-6; TRBD2 agrees at 7 bases. This CDR3 has 15 amino acids. The V and J ends lost 1 base and 2 bases, in that order; junction bases with no gene match: 2. Germline V gene data show CDR1 as DFQATT and CDR2 as SNEGSKA (reference sequence). This chain's CDR3 is CSARAAGPGANVLTF. CDR3 DNA: TGCAGTGCTAGAGCAGCGGGGCCTGGGGCCAACGTCCTGACTTTC.

On this clonotype: At one end, the junction sequence differs from germline, possibly due to a read error. The genes are TRBV29-1 and TRBJ2-3; D gene unclear. Germline loops: CDR1 SQVTM, CDR2 ANQGSEA. The CDR3 is 16 amino acids. The CDR3 here is CSVEGYSLQITDTRYF. For the CDR3, the DNA is TGCAGCGTTGAAGGATACAGCTTACAGATCACAGATACGCGGTATTTT.

The V call is TRBV7-2, the J call TRBJ2-7; 8 bases are shared with TRBD1. The ends lost 5 bases at V and 3 bases at J; junction bases unmatched: 6. The CDR3 extends over 14 amino acids. CDR1 is SGHTA and CDR2 is FQGNSA in the germline V gene. The DNA for the CDR3 is TGTGCCAGCAGCCCCGTCGGACAGGGCTACGAGCAGTACTTC. Amino acids: CASSPVGQGYEQYF.

This clonotype was counted a single time. Given the absence of the conserved phenylalanine or tryptophan at the CDR3 end, a read error is likely. The V and J genes are TRBV6-6 and TRBJ2-2; no reliable D call. Trimming left V 0 bases short and J 3 bases short, with 11 bases between. The CDR3 is made up of 16 amino acids. Germline loops: CDR1 MNHNY, CDR2 SVGAGI (reference sequence). The CDR3 DNA reads TGTGCCAGCAGTTACTCAAGGCCCCGGGACACCGGGGAGCTGTTTTAT. It translates to CASSYSRPRDTGELFY.

Notes on this clonotype: Germline is not matched at one junction end, which may reflect a read error. This sequence joins TRBV4-2 and TRBJ1-2; TRBD1 aligns across 11 bases. The CDR3 contains 15 residues. Germline V gene data show CDR1 as LGHNA and CDR2 as YNFKEQ. The CDR3: CASSQGQGANYGYSF. The CDR3 DNA sequence: TGTGCCAGTAGTCAAGGACAGGGGGCTAACTATGGCTACAGCTTC.

A single count supports this clonotype. The rearrangement joins TRBV12-3 or TRBV12-4 to TRBJ1-1; D ambiguous. This CDR3 contains 13 residues. V dropped 0 bases and J dropped 13 bases, with 15 bases sitting between them. In DNA form, the CDR3 reads TGTGCCAGCAGTTTAGCGCTTGAGATAGGTGGTTTCTTT. As protein: CASSLALEIGGFF.

A note on this clonotype: One base away lies a much larger clone, so this may be a sequencing read error. The V gene is TRBV5-5, the J gene TRBJ1-1; D gene uncertain. The length of the CDR3 is 18 residues. The germline V gene has CDR1 SGHKS and CDR2 YYEKEE (reference sequence). Here the CDR3 reads CASSPLGYGMFRMTDAFF. The CDR3 region has the DNA TGTGCCAGCAGCCCCCTTGGCTATGGTATGTTCCGGATGACTGATGCTTTCTTT.

Note on this clonotype: In this CDR3 the conserved last residue, phenylalanine or tryptophan, is missing, so a read error is likely. No DNA is shown, since the ends of the CDR3 on it are uncertain; the CDR3 is the one TCRdb lists. CDR3 protein: CSARTDRGRNEQLL. The chain is built from TRBV20-1 and TRBJ2-1; the D segment call TRBD1 is taken from the table without a DNA check. The germline CDR1 and CDR2 sequences are DFQATT and SNEGSKA (reference sequence). Termini included, the CDR3 measures 14 amino acids.

The J gene is TRBJ2-7, the V gene TRBV11-2, with 10 positions matching TRBD2. Unmatched junction bases numbered 14, after V lost 4 bases and J lost 5 bases. Germline V lookup: CDR1 SGHAT, CDR2 FQNNGV. The CDR3 has 17 amino acids. The CDR3 nucleotides read TGTGCCAGCAGCTCCATGGGACTAGCGTGGTGGGGCCACGAGCAGTACTTC. This sequence encodes CASSSMGLAWWGHEQYF.

The rearrangement links TRBV28 to TRBJ1-1; 10 bases map to TRBD1. The CDR3 totals 13 residues. The V gene end was trimmed by 10 bases and the J gene end by 4 bases; junction bases not matched to a gene: 6. The germline gives CDR1 MDHEN, CDR2 SYDVKM. DNA for the CDR3: TGTGCCAATTCGGGACAGGGGAGCACTGAAGCTTTCTTT. Translation: CANSGQGSTEAFF.

A note on this clonotype: At one of its ends the junction is not consistent with the germline gene, which may arise from a read error. The genes are TRBV12-3 or TRBV12-4 and TRBJ2-2; 10 bases match TRBD1. The CDR3 is made up of 15 amino acids. CDR3 DNA sequence: TGTGCCAGCAGAGAGGGACAGGGGTATACAGGGGTGCTGTTTTTT. It is translated as CASREGQGYTGVLFF.

The V and J genes are TRBV30 and TRBJ2-7; tentatively, D is TRBD2 (6 bases). The CDR3 is 12 amino acids. Trimming removed 0 bases at V and 3 bases at J, with 6 bases between. Germline V lookup: CDR1 GTSNPN, CDR2 SVGIG (reference sequence). For the CDR3, the DNA is TGTGCCTGGAGTGTGGGGGGCTACGAGCAGTACTTC. It is translated as CAWSVGGYEQYF.

This clonotype was observed at least ten times. The V and J genes are TRBV20-1 and TRBJ1-5, with 8 bases aligning to TRBD1. J lost 2 bases, V lost 3 bases, and 6 bases had no gene match. Germline CDR1 is DFQATT and CDR2 is SNEGSKA (reference sequence). The CDR3 is made up of 15 amino acids. CDR3 amino acids: CSASPGGVGNQPQHF. CDR3 DNA sequence: TGCAGTGCTAGTCCAGGGGGCGTTGGCAATCAGCCCCAGCATTTT.

The V and J genes are TRBV5-1 and TRBJ1-1, with no clear D. The CDR3 runs to 14 residues. Germline CDR1 reads SGHRS; CDR2 reads YFSETQ. The ends were cut back, 3 bases at V and 1 base at J, with 10 bases in the middle. The CDR3: CASSSLGGNTEAFF. DNA of the CDR3: TGCGCCAGCAGCTCCCTAGGAGGGAACACTGAAGCTTTCTTT.

This clonotype has only a few counts. A much larger clone lies one base from this, so it may be a read error. V gene TRBV11-3 combines with J gene TRBJ2-7; 8 bases are a match to TRBD1. CDR1 and CDR2 (germline): SGHNT, YENEEA. This CDR3 is built from 15 residues. The CDR3 bases are TGTACCAGCAGCGCGGGCGACAGGGGTGAATACGAGCAGTACTTC. It translates to CTSSAGDRGEYEQYF.